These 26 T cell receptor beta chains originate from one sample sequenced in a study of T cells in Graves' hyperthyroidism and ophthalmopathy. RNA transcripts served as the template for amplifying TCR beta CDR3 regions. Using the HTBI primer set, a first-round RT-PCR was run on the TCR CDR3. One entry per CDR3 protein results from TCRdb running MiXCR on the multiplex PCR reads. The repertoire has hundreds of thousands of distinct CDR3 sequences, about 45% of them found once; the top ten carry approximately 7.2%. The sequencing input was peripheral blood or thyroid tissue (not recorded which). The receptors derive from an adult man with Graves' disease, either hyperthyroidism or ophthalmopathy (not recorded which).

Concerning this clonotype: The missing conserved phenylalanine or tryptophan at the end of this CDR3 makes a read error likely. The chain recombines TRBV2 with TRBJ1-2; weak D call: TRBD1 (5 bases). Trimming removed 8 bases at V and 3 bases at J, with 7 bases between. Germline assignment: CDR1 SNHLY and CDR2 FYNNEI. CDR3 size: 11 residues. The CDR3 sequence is CASQGDYGYTS. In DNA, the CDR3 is TGTGCCAGCCAGGGTGACTATGGCTACACCTCC.

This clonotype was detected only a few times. CDR3 residues: CSAAQGTSSNQPQHF. CDR3 nucleotide sequence: TGCAGTGCTGCACAGGGAACATCGAGCAATCAGCCCCAGCATTTT. The J gene is TRBJ1-5, the V gene TRBV20-1; weak D call: TRBD1 (6 bases). V was clipped by 5 bases and J by 1 base, with 15 bases between them. The CDR3 is 15 residues long. Germline V gene data show CDR1 as DFQATT and CDR2 as SNEGSKA (reference sequence).

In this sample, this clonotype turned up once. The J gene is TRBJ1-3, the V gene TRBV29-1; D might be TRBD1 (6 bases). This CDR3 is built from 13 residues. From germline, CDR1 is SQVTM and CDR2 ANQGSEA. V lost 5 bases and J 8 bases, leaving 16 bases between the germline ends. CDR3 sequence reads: CSVLEQGADTIYF. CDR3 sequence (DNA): TGCAGCGTTCTCGAACAGGGTGCGGACACCATATATTTT. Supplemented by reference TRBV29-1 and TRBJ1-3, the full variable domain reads SAVISQKPSRDICQRGTSLTIQCQVDSQVTMMFWYRQQPGQSLTLIATANQGSEATYESGFVIDKFPISRPNLTFSTLTVSNMSPEDSSIYLCSVLEQGADTIYFGEGSWLTVV.

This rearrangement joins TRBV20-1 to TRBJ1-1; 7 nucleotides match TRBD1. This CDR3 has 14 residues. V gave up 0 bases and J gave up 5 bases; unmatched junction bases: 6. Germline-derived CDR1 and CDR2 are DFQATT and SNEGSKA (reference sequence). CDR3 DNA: TGCAGTGCTAGAGAAAGGCAGGGGGAGACTGAAGCTTTCTTT. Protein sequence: CSARERQGETEAFF.

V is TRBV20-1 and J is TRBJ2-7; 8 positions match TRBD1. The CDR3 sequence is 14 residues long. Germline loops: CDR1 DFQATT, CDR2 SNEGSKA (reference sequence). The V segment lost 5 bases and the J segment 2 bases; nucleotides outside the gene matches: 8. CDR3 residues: CSAQGQGATYEQYF. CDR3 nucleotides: TGCAGTGCTCAGGGGCAGGGGGCTACCTACGAGCAGTACTTC.

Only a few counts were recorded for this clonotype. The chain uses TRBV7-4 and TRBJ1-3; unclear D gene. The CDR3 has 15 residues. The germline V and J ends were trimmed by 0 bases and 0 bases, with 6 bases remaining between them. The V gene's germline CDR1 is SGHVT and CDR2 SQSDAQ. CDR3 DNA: TGTGCCAGCAGCTTAGCCCCCTTCTCTGGAAACACCATATATTTT. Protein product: CASSLAPFSGNTIYF.

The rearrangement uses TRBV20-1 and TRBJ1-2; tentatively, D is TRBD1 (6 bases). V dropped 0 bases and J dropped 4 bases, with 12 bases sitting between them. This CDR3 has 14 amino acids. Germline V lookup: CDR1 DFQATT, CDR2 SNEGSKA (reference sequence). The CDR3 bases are TGCAGTGCTAGAGATTGGGGGGCTATCTATGGCTACACCTTC. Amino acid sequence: CSARDWGAIYGYTF.

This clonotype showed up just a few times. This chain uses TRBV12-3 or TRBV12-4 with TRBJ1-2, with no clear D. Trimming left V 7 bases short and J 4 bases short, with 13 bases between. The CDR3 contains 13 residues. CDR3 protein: CASTLALSYGYTF. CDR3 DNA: TGTGCCAGCACCCTAGCCCTGTCCTATGGCTACACCTTC.

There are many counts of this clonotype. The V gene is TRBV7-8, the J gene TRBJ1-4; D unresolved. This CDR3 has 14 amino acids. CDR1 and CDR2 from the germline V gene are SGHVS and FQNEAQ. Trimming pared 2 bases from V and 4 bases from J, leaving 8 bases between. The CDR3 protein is CASSLNGINEKLFF. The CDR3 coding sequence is TGTGCCAGCAGCTTAAACGGAATTAATGAAAAACTGTTTTTT.

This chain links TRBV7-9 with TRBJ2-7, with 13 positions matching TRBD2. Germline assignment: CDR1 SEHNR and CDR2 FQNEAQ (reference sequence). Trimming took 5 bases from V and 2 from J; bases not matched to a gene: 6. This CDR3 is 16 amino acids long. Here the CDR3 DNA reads TGTGCCAGCAGCCCACGGACTAGCGGGAGTACCTACGAGCAGTACTTC. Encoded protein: CASSPRTSGSTYEQYF.

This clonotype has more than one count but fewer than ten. CDR3 DNA: TGCAGTGCCGTTCCGGGGTTAGACAATCAGCCCCAGCATTTT. Its protein is CSAVPGLDNQPQHF. The rearrangement links TRBV20-1 to TRBJ1-5; D is ambiguous. CDR3 length equals 14 residues. Trimming shortened V by 6 bases and J by 3 bases, and 15 bases separated the two germline ends. CDR1 DFQATT and CDR2 SNEGSKA come from the germline V gene (reference sequence).

In DNA, the CDR3 is TGCAGCAGTTACGACAGGGGGCTTGATGGCTACACCTTC. Its protein product is CSSYDRGLDGYTF. The rearrangement uses TRBV29-1 and TRBJ1-2; 10 bases map to TRBD1. The germline gives CDR1 SQVTM, CDR2 ANQGSEA. The ends lost 8 bases at V and 6 bases at J; junction bases unmatched: 9. This CDR3 comprises 13 residues.

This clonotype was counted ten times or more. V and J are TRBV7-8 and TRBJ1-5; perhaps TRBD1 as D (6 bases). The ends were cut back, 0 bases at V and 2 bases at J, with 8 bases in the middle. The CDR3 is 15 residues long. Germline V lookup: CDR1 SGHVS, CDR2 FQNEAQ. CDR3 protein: CASSLAPGGNQPQHF. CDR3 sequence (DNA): TGTGCCAGCAGCTTAGCGCCAGGGGGCAATCAGCCCCAGCATTTT.

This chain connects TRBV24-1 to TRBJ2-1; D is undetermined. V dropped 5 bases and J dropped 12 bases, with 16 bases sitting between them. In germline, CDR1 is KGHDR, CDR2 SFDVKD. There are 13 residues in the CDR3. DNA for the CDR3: TGTGCCACCAGTGCCGTCGGGTCGCAAGGGCAGTTCTTC. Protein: CATSAVGSQGQFF.

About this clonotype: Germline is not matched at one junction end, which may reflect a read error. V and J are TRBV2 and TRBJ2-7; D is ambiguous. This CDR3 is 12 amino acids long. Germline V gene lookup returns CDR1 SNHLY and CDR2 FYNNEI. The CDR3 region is CASREGYYEQYF. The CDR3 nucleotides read TGTGCCAGCAGGGAAGGGTACTACGAGCAGTACTTC.

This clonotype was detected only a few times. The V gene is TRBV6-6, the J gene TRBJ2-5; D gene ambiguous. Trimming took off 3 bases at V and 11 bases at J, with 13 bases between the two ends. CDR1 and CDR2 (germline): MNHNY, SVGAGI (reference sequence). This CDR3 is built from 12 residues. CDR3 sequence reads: CASSYEWVTQYF. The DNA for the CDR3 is TGTGCCAGCAGTTATGAGTGGGTAACTCAGTACTTC.

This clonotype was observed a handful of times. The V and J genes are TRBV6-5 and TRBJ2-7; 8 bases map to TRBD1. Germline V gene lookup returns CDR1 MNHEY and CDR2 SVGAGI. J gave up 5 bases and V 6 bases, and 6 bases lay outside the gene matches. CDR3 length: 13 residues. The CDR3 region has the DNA TGTGCCAGCAGAACTGACAGGGGAGACGAGCAGTACTTC. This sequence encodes CASRTDRGDEQYF.

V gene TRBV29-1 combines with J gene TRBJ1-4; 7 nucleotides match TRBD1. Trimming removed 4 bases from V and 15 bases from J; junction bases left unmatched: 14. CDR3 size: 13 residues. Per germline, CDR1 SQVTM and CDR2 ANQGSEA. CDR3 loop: CSVVSPPPGQMFF. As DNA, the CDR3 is TGCAGCGTTGTAAGCCCTCCTCCGGGACAGATGTTTTTT.

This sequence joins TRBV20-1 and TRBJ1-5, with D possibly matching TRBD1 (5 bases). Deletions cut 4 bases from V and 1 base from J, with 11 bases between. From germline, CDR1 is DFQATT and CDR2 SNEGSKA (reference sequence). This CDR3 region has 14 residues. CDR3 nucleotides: TGCAGTGCTACCGGGACGCCCAGCAATCAGCCCCAGCATTTT. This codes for CSATGTPSNQPQHF.

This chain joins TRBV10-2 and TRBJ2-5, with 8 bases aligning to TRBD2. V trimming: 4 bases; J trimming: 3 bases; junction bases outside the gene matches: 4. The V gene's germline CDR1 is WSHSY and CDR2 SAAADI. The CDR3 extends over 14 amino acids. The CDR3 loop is CASSGGGQKETQYF. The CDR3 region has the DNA TGCGCCAGCAGTGGCGGGGGGCAGAAAGAGACCCAGTACTTC.

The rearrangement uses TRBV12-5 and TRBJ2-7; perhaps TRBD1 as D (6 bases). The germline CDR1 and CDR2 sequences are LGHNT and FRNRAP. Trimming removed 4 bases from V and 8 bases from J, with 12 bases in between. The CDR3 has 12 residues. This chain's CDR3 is CASGSGVHQQYF. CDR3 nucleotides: TGTGCTAGTGGTTCAGGGGTCCACCAGCAGTACTTC. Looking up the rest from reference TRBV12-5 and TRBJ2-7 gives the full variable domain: DARVTQTPRHKVTEMGQEVTMRCQPILGHNTVFWYRQTMMQGLELLAYFRNRAPLDDSGMPKDRFSAEMPDATLATLKIQPSEPRDSAVYFCASGSGVHQQYFGPGTRLTVT.

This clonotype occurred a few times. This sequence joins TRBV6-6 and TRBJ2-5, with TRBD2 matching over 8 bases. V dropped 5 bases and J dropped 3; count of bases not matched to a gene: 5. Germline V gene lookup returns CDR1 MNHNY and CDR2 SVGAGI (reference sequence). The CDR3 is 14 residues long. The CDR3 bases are TGTGCCAGCAGTACACTAGCGGAGGAAGAGACCCAGTACTTC. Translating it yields CASSTLAEEETQYF.

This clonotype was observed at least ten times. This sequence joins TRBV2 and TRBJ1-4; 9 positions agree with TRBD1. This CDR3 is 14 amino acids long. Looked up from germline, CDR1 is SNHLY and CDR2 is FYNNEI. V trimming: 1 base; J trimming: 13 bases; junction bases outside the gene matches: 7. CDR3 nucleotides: TGTGCCAGCAGTGAAGTGGGACAGGGAGTATCACTGTTTTTT. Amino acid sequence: CASSEVGQGVSLFF.

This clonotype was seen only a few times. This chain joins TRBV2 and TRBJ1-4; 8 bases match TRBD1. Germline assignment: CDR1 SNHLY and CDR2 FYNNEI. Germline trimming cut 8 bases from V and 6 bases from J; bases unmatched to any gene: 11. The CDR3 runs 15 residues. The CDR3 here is CASSPPGTGDEKLFF. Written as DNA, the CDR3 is TGTGCCAGCTCACCACCCGGGACAGGAGATGAAAAACTGTTTTTT.

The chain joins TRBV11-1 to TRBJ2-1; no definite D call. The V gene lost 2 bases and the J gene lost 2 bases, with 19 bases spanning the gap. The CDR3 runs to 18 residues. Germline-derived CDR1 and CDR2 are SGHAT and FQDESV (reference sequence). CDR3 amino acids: CASSLSSGGISAYNEQFF. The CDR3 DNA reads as TGTGCCAGCAGCTTATCCTCGGGTGGGATAAGCGCCTACAATGAGCAGTTCTTC.

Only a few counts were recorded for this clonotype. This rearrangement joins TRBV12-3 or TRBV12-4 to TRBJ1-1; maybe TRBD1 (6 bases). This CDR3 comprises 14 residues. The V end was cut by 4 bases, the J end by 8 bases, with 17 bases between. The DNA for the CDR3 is TGTGCCAGCAGTTGGGGGACACCCGGAACAGAAGCTTTCTTT. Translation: CASSWGTPGTEAFF.